These 27 T cell receptor beta chains were all obtained from the same sample, sequenced in a study of monozygotic twins with inflammatory bowel disease. TCRdb re-called the 5' RACE reads and catalogs CDR3 proteins one per entry, DNA excluded. The sample's table shows about 210,000 distinct CDR3 sequences. The sequencing input was blood. These receptor sequences come from a human donor with ulcerative colitis or Crohn's disease, or a healthy co-twin of an affected twin (not recorded which).

V gene TRBV12-3 or TRBV12-4 combines with J gene TRBJ2-1; TCRdb outputs TRBD1, but without DNA this stays unchecked. This CDR3 has 15 residues. The CDR3 sequence is CASSLQGGSYNEQFF.

CDR3 region: CASSLSGRMFF. This chain joins TRBV6-1 and TRBJ1-4. Per the germline V gene, CDR1 is MNHNS and CDR2 is SASEGT. This CDR3 region has 11 residues.

This chain joins TRBV20-1 and TRBJ1-5. CDR1 is DFQATT, CDR2 SNEGSKA, per germline (reference sequence). There are 14 residues in the CDR3. The CDR3 sequence: CSARATAGDQPQHF.

The chain uses TRBV24-1 and TRBJ2-1. CDR3 length equals 13 residues. Germline V gene data show CDR1 as KGHDR and CDR2 as SFDVKD. Here the CDR3 reads CATRDGPSNEQFF.

The chain uses TRBV4-1 and TRBJ2-5; with no DNA, the TCRdb D assignment of TRBD2 cannot be verified. This CDR3 contains 15 residues. Germline loops: CDR1 MGHRA, CDR2 YSYEKL. The CDR3 loop reads CASSHAGTDQETQYF.

The chain recombines TRBV6-5 with TRBJ1-2; lacking DNA, the TRBD1 call made by TCRdb goes unchecked. CDR1 and CDR2 from the germline V gene are MNHEY and SVGAGI. The CDR3 totals 13 residues. CDR3 residues: CASRLTGGRGYTF.

The rearrangement links TRBV12-3 or TRBV12-4 to TRBJ2-1; checking the TCRdb D call of TRBD1 is not possible without DNA. The CDR3 has 12 amino acids. This CDR3 reads CATDRAFNEQFF.

The chain employs TRBV20-1 and TRBJ1-1; TCRdb selects TRBD1, and the lack of DNA leaves this call unchecked. This CDR3 has 15 residues. Germline CDR1 is DFQATT and CDR2 is SNEGSKA (reference sequence). The CDR3 loop reads CSARDEGQGSSEAFF.

This rearrangement joins TRBV18 to TRBJ2-5; no DNA is available, so the TRBD1 call from TCRdb remains unchecked. Germline lookup yields CDR1 KGHSH and CDR2 LQKENI. The CDR3 is made up of 15 amino acids. This chain's CDR3 is CASSPGEGSSETQYF.

The chain links TRBV5-1 to TRBJ2-7; the TCRdb D gene call, TRBD1, has no DNA to confirm it. The germline V gene encodes CDR1 SGHRS and CDR2 YFSETQ. The CDR3 spans 14 residues. Here the CDR3 reads CASSLQGYAYEQYF.

CDR3: CASSQAAGIANTGELFF. The J gene is TRBJ2-2, the V gene TRBV7-9; TCRdb names TRBD2, which stays unverified in the absence of DNA. This CDR3 has 17 amino acids. Germline CDR1 is SEHNR and CDR2 is FQNEAQ (reference sequence). Drawing the rest from reference TRBV7-9 and TRBJ2-2, the complete variable domain is DTGVSQNPRHKITKRGQNVTFRCDPISEHNRLYWYRQTLGQGPEFLTYFQNEAQLEKSRLLSDRFSAERPKGSFSTLEIQRTEQGDSAMYLCASSQAAGIANTGELFFGEGSRLTVL.

The genes are TRBV5-1 and TRBJ1-1. The CDR3 spans 14 residues. Looked up from germline, CDR1 is SGHRS and CDR2 is YFSETQ. The CDR3 region is CASSRSTMNTEAFF.

The genes are TRBV19 and TRBJ1-1. The CDR3 runs to 13 residues. CDR1 LNHDA and CDR2 SQIVND come from the germline V gene (reference sequence). CDR3: CASSISKNTEAFF.

The V call is TRBV10-3, the J call TRBJ2-7; TCRdb designates TRBD1, a call that cannot be tested without DNA. The CDR3 has 16 amino acids. Looked up from germline, CDR1 is ENHRY and CDR2 is SYGVKD. CDR3 sequence: CAISDRTSRGSYEQYF.

V is TRBV12-3 or TRBV12-4 and J is TRBJ1-1. This CDR3 region has 14 residues. The CDR3 is CASSSSLGDTEAFF.

This CDR3 reads CASSMRTGGTGELFF. This chain joins TRBV19 and TRBJ2-2; TCRdb names TRBD1, which stays unverified in the absence of DNA. This CDR3 comprises 15 residues. In germline, CDR1 is LNHDA, CDR2 SQIVND (reference sequence).

The J gene is TRBJ1-1, the V gene TRBV3-1. This CDR3 is 15 amino acids long. Germline V gene lookup returns CDR1 LGHDT and CDR2 YNNKEL (reference sequence). The CDR3 here is CASSQDHGTNTEAFF.

The chain combines TRBV5-1 with TRBJ2-1; TCRdb's D call of TRBD2 is untestable without DNA. There are 20 residues in the CDR3. The germline V gene has CDR1 SGHRS and CDR2 YFSETQ. CDR3 loop: CASSLLGRGASPSSYNEQFF.

The V and J genes are TRBV25-1 and TRBJ1-1. The CDR3 runs to 14 residues. Germline lookup yields CDR1 MGHDK and CDR2 SYGVNS. The CDR3 loop reads CASSGLGRNTEAFF.

The rearrangement links TRBV5-1 to TRBJ1-3. The CDR3 is 15 residues long. Germline V gives CDR1 SGHRS, CDR2 YFSETQ. CDR3 in amino acids: CASSGGGGHGNTIYF.

This chain joins TRBV7-9 and TRBJ1-1. Per germline, CDR1 SEHNR and CDR2 FQNEAQ (reference sequence). The CDR3 covers 14 residues. The CDR3 sequence is CASSLDVMNTEAFF.

The chain recombines TRBV18 with TRBJ1-3. The CDR3 consists of 14 residues. Germline loops: CDR1 KGHSH, CDR2 LQKENI. The CDR3 is CASSPVKVGNTIYF.

The chain combines TRBV12-3 or TRBV12-4 with TRBJ1-6. The CDR3 is 19 amino acids. CDR3 sequence: CASSHSFSGWSSYNSPLHF.

The rearrangement uses TRBV7-2 and TRBJ1-1. There are 15 residues in the CDR3. CDR1 and CDR2 from the germline V gene are SGHTA and FQGNSA. The CDR3 protein is CASSLNFRANTEAFF.

The chain carries TRBV27 and TRBJ2-1; TCRdb designates TRBD1, a call that cannot be tested without DNA. The CDR3 is 12 residues long. Germline CDR1 reads MNHEY; CDR2 reads SMNVEV (reference sequence). The CDR3 here is CASTGGLDEQFF.

CDR3: CASSPPGQGYEAFF. The chain couples TRBV18 to TRBJ1-1; the D call of TRBD1 rests on TCRdb alone, since no DNA is present to check it. Germline V lookup: CDR1 KGHSH, CDR2 LQKENI. This CDR3 contains 14 residues.

The chain employs TRBV2 and TRBJ1-6; checking the TCRdb D call of TRBD1 is not possible without DNA. Germline loops: CDR1 SNHLY, CDR2 FYNNEI. The CDR3 contains 14 residues. CDR3 region: CASSPLTGNSPLHF.